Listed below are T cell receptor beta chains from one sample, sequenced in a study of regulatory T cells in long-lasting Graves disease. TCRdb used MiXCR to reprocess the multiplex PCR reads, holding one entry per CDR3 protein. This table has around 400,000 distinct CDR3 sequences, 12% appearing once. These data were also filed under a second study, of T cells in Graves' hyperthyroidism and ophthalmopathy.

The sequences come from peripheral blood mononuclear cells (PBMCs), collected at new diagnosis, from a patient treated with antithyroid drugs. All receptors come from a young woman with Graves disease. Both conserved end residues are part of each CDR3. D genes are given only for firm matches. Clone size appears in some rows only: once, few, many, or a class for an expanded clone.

CDR3 DNA: TGTGCCAGCAGTTTCCCAGGGCTCGGGAAAACTGAAGCTTTCTTT
CDR3 protein: CASSFPGLGKTEAFF
V gene: TRBV12-3/TRBV12-4
D gene: .
J gene: TRBJ1-1
clone size: many

CDR3 DNA: TGTGCCAGCAGCCCAACCGGGCTAGCGGGAGCCACCGGGGGGAGGGCCGTCCAAGAGACCCAGTACTTC
CDR3 protein: CASSPTGLAGATGGRAVQETQYF
V gene: TRBV7-3
D gene: TRBD2
J gene: TRBJ2-5
clone size: .

CDR3 DNA: TGTGCCACATCTTCACCTAAAGACAGGGGCCCTCCCTCTAACTATGGCTACACCTTC
CDR3 protein: CATSSPKDRGPPSNYGYTF
V gene: TRBV10-3
D gene: TRBD1
J gene: TRBJ1-2
clone size: few

CDR3 DNA: TGTGCCAGCAGCTTAGACGGGAGGTTTTACAATGAGCAGTTCTTC
CDR3 protein: CASSLDGRFYNEQFF
V gene: TRBV7-2
D gene: TRBD2
J gene: TRBJ2-1
clone size: many

CDR3 DNA: TGCGCCAGCAGCCCTCGGGACAGGGATTCACCCCTCCACTTT
CDR3 protein: CASSPRDRDSPLHF
V gene: TRBV4-1
D gene: TRBD1
J gene: TRBJ1-6
clone size: few

CDR3 DNA: TGTGCCAGCAGCCTTACTCTATCTTCCACCCAAGAGACCCAGTACTTC
CDR3 protein: CASSLTLSSTQETQYF
V gene: TRBV6-2/TRBV6-3
D gene: .
J gene: TRBJ2-5
clone size: few

CDR3 DNA: TGTGCCAGCAGGAAGGGGACAGGGTATGGAGCTCGACAGCCCCAGCATTTT
CDR3 protein: CASRKGTGYGARQPQHF
V gene: TRBV6-2/TRBV6-3
D gene: TRBD1
J gene: TRBJ1-5
clone size: many

CDR3 DNA: TGCAGTGCTAGAGATTCCCCCGGGGCCCCCAATGAGCAGTTCTTC
CDR3 protein: CSARDSPGAPNEQFF
V gene: TRBV20-1
D gene: .
J gene: TRBJ2-1
clone size: many

CDR3 DNA: TGTGCCAGCATGGAGGGCCAGGACACCGGGGAGCTGTTTTTT
CDR3 protein: CASMEGQDTGELFF
V gene: TRBV6-2/TRBV6-3
D gene: .
J gene: TRBJ2-2
clone size: few

CDR3 DNA: TGTGCCTGGAGTGTACTGGCAGGGAGGGGAACTGAAGCTTTCTTT
CDR3 protein: CAWSVLAGRGTEAFF
V gene: TRBV30
D gene: .
J gene: TRBJ1-1
clone size: many

CDR3 DNA: TGCGCCAGCAGTTGGGAACAGGGAGGCGTCTCTGGGGCCAACGTCCTGACTTTC
CDR3 protein: CASSWEQGGVSGANVLTF
V gene: TRBV5-1
D gene: .
J gene: TRBJ2-6
clone size: .

CDR3 DNA: TGTGCCAGCAGTTACTCGGGGACAGGCACGGGCTACACCTTC
CDR3 protein: CASSYSGTGTGYTF
V gene: TRBV6-2/TRBV6-3
D gene: TRBD1
J gene: TRBJ1-2
clone size: many

CDR3 DNA: TGTGCCAGCAACGGACAGAGGAGCAATCAGCCCCAGCATTTT
CDR3 protein: CASNGQRSNQPQHF
V gene: TRBV6-1
D gene: .
J gene: TRBJ1-5
clone size: few

CDR3 DNA: TGTGCCAGCAGTGAAGCGCCTGGCGGCTACACCTTC
CDR3 protein: CASSEAPGGYTF
V gene: TRBV13
D gene: .
J gene: TRBJ1-2
clone size: .

CDR3 DNA: TGCAGTGCTAGAGAGGGACGGACTGAAGCTTTCTTT
CDR3 protein: CSAREGRTEAFF
V gene: TRBV20-1
D gene: .
J gene: TRBJ1-1
clone size: many

CDR3 DNA: TGTGCCAGCAGTAAATGGACAGCTTTTGGCGGGCGAATCCTCTCCTACGAGCAGTACTTC
CDR3 protein: CASSKWTAFGGRILSYEQYF
V gene: TRBV12-3/TRBV12-4
D gene: .
J gene: TRBJ2-7
clone size: many

CDR3 DNA: TGTGCCTGGAGACAGGGAGCTGGCAATCAGCCCCAGCATTTT
CDR3 protein: CAWRQGAGNQPQHF
V gene: TRBV30
D gene: .
J gene: TRBJ1-5
clone size: many

CDR3 DNA: TGTGCCAGCAGCTTATATTTCGGAGAGCAGTTCTTC
CDR3 protein: CASSLYFGEQFF
V gene: TRBV7-2
D gene: .
J gene: TRBJ2-1
clone size: .

CDR3 DNA: TGTGCCTGGAGTGTGATGCCGGGTAATTCACCCCTCCACTTT
CDR3 protein: CAWSVMPGNSPLHF
V gene: TRBV30
D gene: .
J gene: TRBJ1-6
clone size: many

CDR3 DNA: TGTGCCAGCGAGACAGGGCGGTCCTATGGCTACACCTTC
CDR3 protein: CASETGRSYGYTF
V gene: TRBV2
D gene: TRBD1
J gene: TRBJ1-2
clone size: many

CDR3 DNA: TGCAGCGTTGATCAGGGATCGAACACCGGGGAGCTGTTTTTT
CDR3 protein: CSVDQGSNTGELFF
V gene: TRBV29-1
D gene: .
J gene: TRBJ2-2
clone size: few

CDR3 DNA: TGTGCCAGCAGCTTCGGTTCGCTCCGGGACTTCGCCTATGGCTACACCTTC
CDR3 protein: CASSFGSLRDFAYGYTF
V gene: TRBV7-2
D gene: .
J gene: TRBJ1-2
clone size: few

CDR3 DNA: TGTGCCAGCACCCTCAGACTAGCAGAGAGAATATCGCAAGAGACCCAGTACTTC
CDR3 protein: CASTLRLAERISQETQYF
V gene: TRBV7-4
D gene: TRBD2
J gene: TRBJ2-5
clone size: .

CDR3 DNA: TGCGCCAGCAGCTTACGAGCGGAAGAGACCCAGTACTTC
CDR3 protein: CASSLRAEETQYF
V gene: TRBV5-1
D gene: .
J gene: TRBJ2-5
clone size: many

CDR3 DNA: TGTGCCAGCAGTCCCGAAATGGGGGGGGGGGCTGGGGCCAACGTCCTGACTTTC
CDR3 protein: CASSPEMGGGAGANVLTF
V gene: TRBV12-3/TRBV12-4
D gene: TRBD2
J gene: TRBJ2-6
clone size: .

CDR3 DNA: TGTGCCAGCAGTAAAGCCACAGGATACGGGGAGCTGTTTTTT
CDR3 protein: CASSKATGYGELFF
V gene: TRBV7-9
D gene: .
J gene: TRBJ2-2
clone size: .

CDR3 DNA: TGTGCCAGCAGAATGGACCGACGGAACTATGGCTACACCTTC
CDR3 protein: CASRMDRRNYGYTF
V gene: TRBV27
D gene: .
J gene: TRBJ1-2
clone size: .

CDR3 DNA: TGCAGTGCTAGAGTAGTCAGGGCGAGGCGGCGAACCTACAATGAGCAGTTCTTC
CDR3 protein: CSARVVRARRRTYNEQFF
V gene: TRBV20-1
D gene: .
J gene: TRBJ2-1
clone size: many

CDR3 DNA: TGTGCCAGCAGTTGGGGACAGGTCATTCCGAACACCGGGGAGCTGTTTTTT
CDR3 protein: CASSWGQVIPNTGELFF
V gene: TRBV6-2/TRBV6-3
D gene: TRBD1
J gene: TRBJ2-2
clone size: many

CDR3 DNA: TGCGCCAGCAGCCTGGGGACAGTCCCGAAGGGGCAGTTCTTC
CDR3 protein: CASSLGTVPKGQFF
V gene: TRBV5-1
D gene: TRBD1
J gene: TRBJ2-1
clone size: many

CDR3 DNA: TGTGCCAGCAGTTTAGGAACCGGGGAGCCGTTTTTT
CDR3 protein: CASSLGTGEPFF
V gene: TRBV12-3/TRBV12-4
D gene: .
J gene: TRBJ2-2
clone size: once

CDR3 DNA: TGTGCCAGCAGTTTAGCGCGGGATCAGCCCCAGCATTTT
CDR3 protein: CASSLARDQPQHF
V gene: TRBV27
D gene: .
J gene: TRBJ1-5
clone size: .

CDR3 DNA: TGTGCCAGCAGTGAAGCGTGGCTAGCGGAGAGATACTTGTACTTC
CDR3 protein: CASSEAWLAERYLYF
V gene: TRBV6-1
D gene: TRBD2
J gene: TRBJ2-5
clone size: many

CDR3 DNA: TGTGCCAGCAGCTCTGACGGGAGCTCCTACAATGAGCAGTTCTTC
CDR3 protein: CASSSDGSSYNEQFF
V gene: TRBV12-3/TRBV12-4
D gene: .
J gene: TRBJ2-1
clone size: many